The clone carrying this T cell receptor (beta chain) was observed a few times. Its antigen is as yet unknown. The data are from a study of blood T cells in healthy people across ages. Study-wide points: A greater number of naive CD4+ cells and higher diversity distinguished long-lived donors from aged donors.

Then a second PCR, running roughly 7 to 11 cycles, was carried out with a sample-barcoded 5' primer and a J-beta primer mix. MiXCR was run by TCRdb on the 5' RACE reads, yielding one entry per CDR3 protein. Of roughly 680,000 distinct CDR3 sequences in the sample, roughly 21% were seen once. Trimming took off 6 bases at V and 5 bases at J, with 22 bases between the two ends. There are 15 residues in the CDR3. Germline V gives CDR1 DFQATT, CDR2 SNEGSKA (reference sequence). The study recruited healthy Caucasian donors from Russia who were aged about 6 to 90. The study isolated at least 6 million PBMCs from each sample.

This receptor was taken from a man aged 65 to 85 in good health. Material: blood. This chain connects TRBV20-1 to TRBJ2-5; maybe TRBD1 (6 bases). In DNA, the CDR3 is TGCAGTGCCCGGACCTCGGGACACCCGAGGGAGACCCAGTACTTC. Translation: CSARTSGHPRETQYF.